The 28 T cell receptor beta chains below all came from one sample that was sequenced in a study of persistence of HIV-infected CD4 T cells. The stimulus was lysate of CMV-infected fibroblasts, about 10 ug/mL. Sorted nonresponding memory CD4+ T cells were CD40L-negative, CD69-negative, CD45RO-high. Their antigens are not known. The libraries were made with immunoSEQ version 4 in survey mode. Profiling relied on immunoSEQ multiplex PCR, and the TCRdb table lists in-frame clones only, not all of them. The data hold more than 30,000 clones, with around 80% observed a single time. Sequencing was performed on CD4+ T cells sorted from PBMCs after approximately 19-hour stimulation, taken from a patient who received antiretroviral therapy. The origin of the receptors is an adult man with HIV who was CMV-seropositive.

This chain joins TRBV6-5 and TRBJ2-7; D gene ambiguous. CDR3 length: 15 residues. Trimming removed 0 bases from V and 6 bases from J, with 15 bases in between. Germline V gene data show CDR1 as MNHEY and CDR2 as SVGAGI. Here the CDR3 reads CASSYSKVGLGEQYF. CDR3 DNA sequence: TGTGCCAGCAGTTACTCGAAGGTAGGGCTGGGCGAGCAGTACTTC.

The chain employs TRBV5-4 and TRBJ1-1; the D is unclear. The germline V gene encodes CDR1 SGHNT and CDR2 YYREEE (reference sequence). This CDR3 comprises 16 residues. V was clipped by 6 bases and J by 1 base, with 19 bases between them. Written as DNA, the CDR3 is TGTGCCAGCATCGCACCCAACGAGGCGGGGAACACTGAAGCTTTCTTT. As protein: CASIAPNEAGNTEAFF.

This clone was found a few times. The V gene is TRBV18, the J gene TRBJ1-5; no clear D. This CDR3 has 14 amino acids. Germline values: CDR1 KGHSH, CDR2 LQKENI. V lost 6 bases and J lost 4, with 13 bases in between. The CDR3 region has the DNA TGTGCCAGCTCTTACGGGCCCCGGAATCAGCCCCAGCATTTT. This sequence encodes CASSYGPRNQPQHF.

J is TRBJ1-5 and V is TRBV30; tentative D call: TRBD1 (5 bases). The CDR3 sequence is 13 residues long. Trimming pared 0 bases from V and 4 bases from J, leaving 7 bases between. Germline CDR1 reads GTSNPN; CDR2 reads SVGIG (reference sequence). CDR3 amino acids: CAWSVQANQPQHF. For the CDR3, the DNA is TGTGCCTGGAGTGTACAGGCAAATCAGCCCCAGCATTTT.

This clone was found a few times. The chain combines TRBV18 with TRBJ2-7; 8 bases match TRBD1. Germline-derived CDR1 and CDR2 are KGHSH and LQKENI. The CDR3 spans 14 residues. J was trimmed by 2 bases and V by 3 bases; bases with no gene match: 3. Written as DNA, the CDR3 is TGTGCCAGCTCACCTCGACAGGGGACCTACGAGCAGTACTTC. Translation gives CASSPRQGTYEQYF.

The chain links TRBV9 to TRBJ2-7; a possible D gene is TRBD1 (6 bases). The germline CDR1 and CDR2 sequences are SGDLS and YYNGEE. Trimming took 4 bases from V and 3 from J, leaving 17 bases between them. This CDR3 is built from 15 residues. The CDR3 sequence is CASSPRGLGDYEQYF. The DNA for the CDR3 is TGTGCCAGCAGCCCCAGGGGTCTGGGGGACTACGAGCAGTACTTC. Drawing the rest from reference TRBV9 and TRBJ2-7, the complete variable domain is DSGVTQTPKHLITATGQRVTLRCSPRSGDLSVYWYQQSLDQGLQFLIQYYNGEERAKGNILERFSAQQFPDLHSELNLSSLELGDSALYFCASSPRGLGDYEQYFGPGTRLTVT.

This clone was detected once. The chain employs TRBV18 and TRBJ2-3; TRBD2 agrees at 7 bases. Germline CDR1 reads KGHSH; CDR2 reads LQKENI. This CDR3 region has 15 residues. V was pared by 7 bases and J by 0 bases, with 7 bases of the junction left unmatched. CDR3 region: CASCLSGASTDTQYF. The CDR3 coding sequence is TGTGCCAGCTGCCTCAGCGGGGCTAGCACAGATACGCAGTATTTT.

In DNA, the CDR3 is TGCAGCGTTGTGGGGGGAGAAAGAGCTTTCTTT. Translated: CSVVGGERAFF. The J gene is TRBJ1-1, the V gene TRBV29-1; D is possibly TRBD1 (5 bases). Germline loops: CDR1 SQVTM, CDR2 ANQGSEA. The V and J ends lost 4 bases and 10 bases respectively, with 13 bases between them. This CDR3 has 11 amino acids.

The chain recombines TRBV5-1 with TRBJ1-1; no firm D call. Germline assignment: CDR1 SGHRS and CDR2 YFSETQ. Trimming took 6 bases from V and 1 from J, leaving 13 bases between them. This CDR3 contains 14 residues. This CDR3 is CASKKGLENTEAFF. In DNA form, the CDR3 reads TGCGCCAGCAAAAAGGGTTTAGAGAACACTGAAGCTTTCTTT.

The V gene is TRBV3-1 (or the pseudogene TRBV3-2), the J gene TRBJ1-2; D possibly corresponds to TRBD1 (6 bases). Germline assignment: CDR1 LGHDT and CDR2 YNNKEL (reference sequence). This CDR3 spans 13 amino acids. V shed 3 bases and J shed 6 bases, with 11 bases lying between them. The CDR3: CASSHGTRNGYTF. The CDR3 DNA reads as TGTGCCAGCAGCCATGGGACAAGGAATGGCTACACCTTC.

Here the CDR3 DNA reads TGTGCCAGTAACCAGGGGACACAGGGTTCACCCCTCCACTTT. Translating gives CASNQGTQGSPLHF. The rearrangement joins TRBV6-6 to TRBJ1-6; D possibly corresponds to TRBD1 (6 bases). In germline, CDR1 is MNHNY, CDR2 SVGAGI (reference sequence). The CDR3 length is 14 residues. Trimming took 9 bases from V and 9 from J, leaving 18 bases between them.

The chain links TRBV5-6 to TRBJ1-5; TRBD1 is a possible D gene (5 bases). This CDR3 comprises 15 residues. The V gene's germline CDR1 is SGHDT and CDR2 YYEEEE. Trimming removed 2 bases from V and 1 base from J, with 10 bases in between. CDR3 amino acids: CASSFLGGSNQPQHF. The CDR3 coding sequence is TGTGCCAGCAGCTTTCTCGGGGGGAGCAATCAGCCCCAGCATTTT.

The chain employs TRBV6-1 and TRBJ1-5, with a possible D match to TRBD1 (5 bases). Trimming removed 2 bases at V and 1 base at J, with 15 bases between. Germline V gives CDR1 MNHNS, CDR2 SASEGT. The CDR3 is 17 amino acids. DNA for the CDR3: TGTGCCAGCAGTGAATCCAGGGAGCTCAGGAGCAATCAGCCCCAGCATTTT. It specifies CASSESRELRSNQPQHF.

This rearrangement joins TRBV6-5 to TRBJ1-1, with D tentatively TRBD1 (5 bases). Germline CDR1 and CDR2: MNHEY and SVGAGI. V was pared by 5 bases and J by 2 bases, with 12 bases between. CDR3 length equals 14 residues. Here the CDR3 reads CASSQWTTNTEAFF. Here the CDR3 DNA reads TGTGCCAGCAGTCAGTGGACAACTAACACTGAAGCTTTCTTT.

The rearrangement links TRBV4-2 to TRBJ1-4, with 7 bases aligning to TRBD1. The V segment lost 4 bases and the J segment 0 bases; nucleotides outside the gene matches: 2. The germline gives CDR1 LGHNA, CDR2 YNFKEQ. The CDR3 contains 15 residues. The CDR3 reads CASSPGTATNEKLFF. The CDR3 nucleotides are TGTGCCAGCAGCCCGGGGACAGCAACTAATGAAAAACTGTTTTTT.

The DNA of the CDR3 is TGTGCCAGCAGTTACAAGGGGACTCCAGGGGAGCTGTTTTTT. Amino acids: CASSYKGTPGELFF. The chain employs TRBV6-5 and TRBJ2-2; perhaps TRBD2 as D (6 bases). The CDR3 contains 14 residues. The V gene lost 2 bases and the J gene lost 8 bases, with 12 bases spanning the gap. Germline CDR1 is MNHEY and CDR2 is SVGAGI.

The chain recombines TRBV3-1 (or the pseudogene TRBV3-2) with TRBJ1-2; no firm D call. V lost 4 bases and J lost 8, with 8 bases in between. This CDR3 comprises 11 residues. The germline V gene encodes CDR1 LGHDT and CDR2 YNNKEL (reference sequence). The CDR3 sequence: CASSRGGGYTF. The CDR3 nucleotides read TGTGCCAGCAGCCGTGGAGGAGGCTACACCTTC.

The gene calls are TRBV6-5 and TRBJ2-7; D is unclear. The CDR3 runs 13 residues. The germline CDR1 and CDR2 sequences are MNHEY and SVGAGI. Trimming took off 5 bases at V and 3 bases at J, with 11 bases between the two ends. DNA of the CDR3: TGTGCCAGCAGTCAGACGGGCTACTACGAGCAGTACTTC. The encoded protein is CASSQTGYYEQYF.

The chain employs TRBV7-9 and TRBJ1-4, with 8 bases that match TRBD1. The germline V gene encodes CDR1 SEHNR and CDR2 FQNEAQ (reference sequence). J gave up 5 bases and V 1 base, and 0 bases lay outside the gene matches. This CDR3 comprises 14 residues. The CDR3 DNA follows: TGTGCCAGCAGCTTAGGACAGGGGAATGAAAAACTGTTTTTT. Its protein product is CASSLGQGNEKLFF.

J is TRBJ2-2 and V is TRBV12-3 or TRBV12-4; D gene uncertain. Between the trimmed V and J ends, which lost 2 bases and 0 bases, there was a span of 1 base. This CDR3 has 13 amino acids. CDR3 sequence reads: CASSLTNTGELFF. The CDR3 region has the DNA TGTGCCAGCAGTTTAACGAACACCGGGGAGCTGTTTTTT.

This clone was observed a single time. The sample has other DNA sequences that encode this CDR3 too. The rearrangement links TRBV6-1 to TRBJ2-6; D unclear. V gave up 2 bases and J gave up 2 bases, with 7 bases separating them. CDR3 length: 15 residues. In germline, CDR1 is MNHNS, CDR2 SASEGT. Written as DNA, the CDR3 is TGTGCCAGCAGTGAATTCGGAACTGGGGCCAACGTCCTGACTTTC. Residues: CASSEFGTGANVLTF.

J is TRBJ2-1 and V is TRBV19; 10 bases match TRBD1. J lost 3 bases, V lost 6 bases, and 5 bases had no gene match. This CDR3 contains 15 residues. Germline lookup yields CDR1 LNHDA and CDR2 SQIVND (reference sequence). This CDR3 reads CASRQDRGSYNEQFF. Here the CDR3 DNA reads TGTGCCAGTAGACAGGACAGGGGGAGCTACAATGAGCAGTTCTTC.

A note on this clone: The sample has other DNA sequences that encode this CDR3 too. This chain connects TRBV5-1 to TRBJ2-3; 9 nucleotides align to TRBD2. This CDR3 region has 15 residues. The germline CDR1 and CDR2 sequences are SGHRS and YFSETQ. V was pared by 1 base and J by 1 base, with 1 base of the junction left unmatched. CDR3 in DNA: TGCGCCAGCAGCTTGCGCGGGGGGGGCACAGATACGCAGTATTTT. Encoded protein: CASSLRGGGTDTQYF.

The V call is TRBV6-1, the J call TRBJ1-2; 8 nucleotides agree with TRBD1. Germline assignment: CDR1 MNHNS and CDR2 SASEGT. The V and J ends lost 3 bases and 5 bases, in that order; junction bases with no gene match: 2. The CDR3 consists of 13 residues. The CDR3 sequence: CASSDRQGYGYTF. In DNA, the CDR3 is TGTGCCAGCAGTGACCGACAGGGGTATGGCTACACCTTC.

The V gene is TRBV19, the J gene TRBJ1-5, with D possibly TRBD1 on 5 matching bases. In germline, CDR1 is LNHDA, CDR2 SQIVND (reference sequence). V lost 8 bases and J lost 2, with 16 bases in between. The CDR3 has 15 residues. CDR3 loop: CASYSGRTGNQPQHF. The CDR3, as DNA: TGTGCCAGTTACTCAGGGAGGACGGGCAATCAGCCCCAGCATTTT.

The genes are TRBV5-4 and TRBJ2-1; TRBD1 matches 8 bases. Germline V gives CDR1 SGHNT, CDR2 YYREEE (reference sequence). The trim removed 5 bases at V and 0 bases at J, leaving 4 bases unmatched. This CDR3 comprises 15 residues. DNA of the CDR3: TGTGCCAGCAGGTGGGACAGGAGCTCCTACAATGAGCAGTTCTTC. Amino acids: CASRWDRSSYNEQFF.

CDR3 nucleotides: TGCGCCAGCAGAGCAGGACAGGGGTCCTACAATGAGCAGTTCTTC. The encoded protein is CASRAGQGSYNEQFF. The chain joins TRBV5-1 to TRBJ2-1; 9 positions agree with TRBD1. Germline CDR1 SGHRS, CDR2 YFSETQ. Trimming took 5 bases from V and 1 from J; bases not matched to a gene: 4. The CDR3 covers 15 residues.

The genes are TRBV25-1 and TRBJ1-3, with TRBD1 as a possible D gene (5 bases). The CDR3 is made up of 15 amino acids. In germline, CDR1 is MGHDK, CDR2 SYGVNS. V lost 4 bases to trimming and J lost 6 bases, with 16 bases between them. In DNA, the CDR3 is TGTGCCAGCAGTGTCCTTCGAGGGGCTGAAAACACCATATATTTT. Translation: CASSVLRGAENTIYF. The full variable domain, completed using reference TRBV25-1 and TRBJ1-3, is EADIYQTPRYLVIGTGKKITLECSQTMGHDKMYWYQQDPGMELHLIHYSYGVNSTEKGDLSSESTVSRIRTEHFPLTLESARPSHTSQYLCASSVLRGAENTIYFGEGSWLTVV.